This T cell receptor (beta chain) was recorded in a study of CD8 T cells in ankylosing spondylitis listed by TCRdb under 2017. The study in broad terms: T cell receptor beta repertoires were profiled in healthy donors and ankylosing spondylitis patients so that disease-linked TCR variants could be found. The full study cohort comprised 25 or so ankylosing spondylitis patients and roughly 110 healthy donors. Peripheral blood samples were taken, and synovial fluid was additionally collected from ankylosing spondylitis patients. The investigation overall reported the following: Blood from ankylosing spondylitis patients appeared to be characterized by a TCR beta motif made up of several highly homologous amino acid variants. Some TCR beta motif variants had previously been reported in synovial fluid and blood of reactive arthritis patients, which suggested common disease-initiation mechanisms. The disease-linked clones had a CD8+ phenotype and were found at relatively low frequencies in peripheral blood. Significant enrichment of the disease-linked clones was reported in matched synovial fluid samples from ankylosing spondylitis patients.

The listed sequencing device is Illumina HiSeq 2500. Quantitative 5'-RACE with molecular barcodes was used to prepare TCR beta libraries. As for how the authors treated the data: Disease-linked TCR variants were identified with a new computational method built on a probabilistic model of VDJ rearrangement. TCRdb reprocessed the public reads (quality trimming at Q25 with fastp, clone calling with MiXCR) and kept in-frame beta chains. Each CDR3 protein gets just one entry, which takes the most common genes and DNA from the rows behind it. Here the V and J calls rest on TCRdb's processing, not on the authors' analysis. Here the sample has 230,000 or so distinct CDR3 sequences; 20% to 30% occur a single time. The ten top clones hold more than 0.6% of the sample. Trimming removed 0 bases from V and 2 bases from J, leaving 9 bases between the germline ends. The CDR3 runs 14 amino acids, cysteine and phenylalanine included. Only the CDR3 region is kept as DNA, spanning 42 bases read in frame from base 1. The germline V gene provides CDR1 SGHRS and CDR2 YFSETQ.

In this sample, this clonotype turned up many times. Its antigen remains unidentified. One base away there is no much larger clone; base qualities are not given. The TCR was taken from a male donor with ankylosing spondylitis or in good health (not recorded which). The chain is made from TRBV5-1 and TRBJ2-7, with TRBD2 tentatively as D gene (6 bases match). The sequencing sample was made of blood, either unsorted or a sorted T cell fraction (not recorded which). The CDR3 corresponds to CASSLVAGPYEQYF. The sequence in DNA is TGCGCCAGCAGCTTGGTTGCGGGGCCCTACGAGCAGTACTTC.